Below, 31 T cell receptor beta chains from the same sample are listed, as sequenced in a study of T cell changes during pregnancy in multiple sclerosis. TCRdb's copy holds only in-frame clones and misses some; the assay was immunoSEQ multiplex PCR. The sample has tens of thousands of clones; 85% to 90% are singletons. The sequencing here drew on peripheral blood, taken after pregnancy. These receptors originate from a female donor in good health, enrolled as a control in a pregnancy study.

DNA of the CDR3: TGCGCCAGCAGCTGGACAGGGGAGCTGAACACTGAAGCTTTCTTT. It translates to CASSWTGELNTEAFF. V usage is TRBV5-1 and J usage is TRBJ1-1, with 9 bases that match TRBD1. CDR1 SGHRS and CDR2 YFSETQ come from the germline V gene. Germline trimming cut 3 bases from V and 0 bases from J; bases unmatched to any gene: 3. The CDR3 contains 15 residues.

The rearrangement uses TRBV9 and TRBJ1-1, with D unresolved. V gave up 3 bases and J gave up 1 base, with 10 bases separating them. The CDR3 is 14 residues long. CDR1 is SGDLS, CDR2 YYNGEE, per germline. The CDR3 is CASSEMTRNTEAFF. In DNA form, the CDR3 reads TGTGCCAGCAGCGAAATGACACGGAACACTGAAGCTTTCTTT.

The count of this clone is one. The chain couples TRBV28 to TRBJ1-5; D is possibly TRBD1 (5 bases). V lost 6 bases to trimming and J lost 2 bases, with 14 bases between them. This CDR3 spans 15 amino acids. Per germline, CDR1 MDHEN and CDR2 SYDVKM. CDR3 nucleotides: TGTGCCAGCAGAGGTGGGGCAGCCGGCAATCAGCCCCAGCATTTT. Its protein is CASRGGAAGNQPQHF.

The chain is built from TRBV30 and TRBJ2-3, with D perhaps matching TRBD1 (5 bases). This CDR3 spans 15 amino acids. V lost 3 bases and J 2 bases, leaving 15 bases between the germline ends. The germline V gene encodes CDR1 GTSNPN and CDR2 SVGIG (reference sequence). The CDR3 here is CAWRNQGGNTDTQYF. The CDR3 coding sequence is TGTGCCTGGAGAAACCAGGGTGGAAACACAGATACGCAGTATTTT.

The V gene is TRBV7-2, the J gene TRBJ2-5, with TRBD2 identical over 13 bases. The CDR3 has 15 residues. Looked up from germline, CDR1 is SGHTA and CDR2 is FQGNSA. V shed 5 bases, J shed 4 bases, and the junction held 4 bases outside the gene matches. The CDR3 spells CASSSTSGGAETQYF. In nucleotides, the CDR3 is TGTGCCAGCAGCAGCACTAGCGGGGGGGCAGAGACCCAGTACTTC.

Points on this clone: Germline is not matched at one junction end, which may reflect a read error. The chain employs TRBV19 and TRBJ2-4; 8 positions match TRBD1. The CDR3 contains 15 residues. Germline V CDR1 and CDR2: LNHDA, SQIVND (reference sequence). The CDR3 protein is CASSISGQARNIQYF. CDR3 nucleotide sequence: TGTGCCAGTAGTATCTCGGGACAGGCCAGAAACATTCAGTACTTC.

Written as DNA, the CDR3 is TGCGCCAGCAGCTTAAGCGGCAGCTCCTACAATGAGCAGTTCTTC. This encodes CASSLSGSSYNEQFF. The rearrangement links TRBV5-1 to TRBJ2-1; perhaps TRBD2 as D (5 bases). Trimming took 2 bases from V and 0 from J, leaving 9 bases between them. This CDR3 spans 15 amino acids. The V gene's germline CDR1 is SGHRS and CDR2 YFSETQ. The variable domain in full, with the rest retrieved from reference TRBV5-1 and TRBJ2-1, is KAGVTQTPRYLIKTRGQQVTLSCSPISGHRSVSWYQQTPGQGLQFLFEYFSETQRNKGNFPGRFSGRQFSNSRSEMNVSTLELGDSALYLCASSLSGSSYNEQFFGPGTRLTVL.

The chain couples TRBV27 to TRBJ2-1, with D possibly being TRBD2 (5 bases). The CDR3 totals 15 residues. V lost 4 bases and J 0 bases, leaving 10 bases between the germline ends. Germline V lookup: CDR1 MNHEY, CDR2 SMNVEV (reference sequence). CDR3 coding DNA: TGTGCCAGCAGTTCCTTAGCGTACTCCTACAATGAGCAGTTCTTC. This gives the protein CASSSLAYSYNEQFF.

The genes are TRBV30 and TRBJ1-4, with D possibly TRBD1 on 5 matching bases. Germline V lookup: CDR1 GTSNPN, CDR2 SVGIG (reference sequence). The CDR3 runs to 14 residues. The V end lost 1 base, the J end lost 5 bases, and 11 bases lay between the germline ends. The CDR3 spells CAWSETVQNEKLFF. In DNA form, the CDR3 reads TGTGCCTGGAGTGAGACAGTTCAAAATGAAAAACTGTTTTTT.

This chain uses TRBV5-1 with TRBJ2-5; 7 positions agree with TRBD2. V gave up 4 bases and J gave up 2 bases; unmatched junction bases: 8. Germline-derived CDR1 and CDR2 are SGHRS and YFSETQ. The CDR3 totals 15 residues. The CDR3 reads CASSAPRGTQETQYF. The CDR3 DNA is TGCGCCAGCAGCGCGCCGCGGGGGACTCAAGAGACCCAGTACTTC. The full variable domain, in which reference TRBV5-1 and TRBJ2-5 provide the parts outside the CDR3, is KAGVTQTPRYLIKTRGQQVTLSCSPISGHRSVSWYQQTPGQGLQFLFEYFSETQRNKGNFPGRFSGRQFSNSRSEMNVSTLELGDSALYLCASSAPRGTQETQYFGPGTRLLVL.

This chain links TRBV14 with TRBJ2-7; TRBD2 aligns across 7 bases. With 0 bases clipped from V and 3 bases from J, the junction kept 14 bases outside the gene matches. The CDR3 covers 18 residues. CDR1 is SGHDN, CDR2 FVKESK, per germline. CDR3 in DNA: TGTGCCAGCAGCCAAGAGACCCCGGGACTATCCTCCTTCTACGAGCAGTACTTC. Protein: CASSQETPGLSSFYEQYF.

This clone has only one observation. The chain uses TRBV11-3 and TRBJ2-7, with TRBD1 as a possible D gene (6 bases). Germline V gives CDR1 SGHNT, CDR2 YENEEA. The CDR3 covers 12 residues. Between the trimmed V and J ends, which lost 5 bases and 3 bases, there was a span of 8 bases. The CDR3 DNA reads as TGTGCCAGCAGCCTGGACAGCTACGAGCAGTACTTC. Protein sequence: CASSLDSYEQYF.

This chain links TRBV6-6 with TRBJ1-1; D call uncertain. CDR1 is MNHNY, CDR2 SVGAGI, per germline (reference sequence). The CDR3 runs to 12 residues. Trimming left V 11 bases short and J 1 base short, with 11 bases between. This chain's CDR3 is CALKRENTEAFF. The CDR3, as DNA: TGTGCCCTAAAACGGGAGAACACTGAAGCTTTCTTT.

CDR3 bases: TGTGCCAGCTCACCGCAGGGTTCAGGCACTGAAGCTTTCTTT. It is translated as CASSPQGSGTEAFF. The chain carries TRBV18 and TRBJ1-1, with D maybe TRBD1 (5 bases). The CDR3 consists of 14 residues. Germline V gene data show CDR1 as KGHSH and CDR2 as LQKENI. Trimming stripped 3 bases from V and 4 bases from J, with 12 bases between.

This chain joins TRBV7-6 and TRBJ2-1; 8 bases map to TRBD1. This CDR3 comprises 16 residues. Per the germline V gene, CDR1 is SGHVS and CDR2 is FNYEAQ. V shed 5 bases, J shed 3 bases, and the junction held 9 bases outside the gene matches. This CDR3 reads CASSAADRDFYNEQFF. The CDR3 DNA follows: TGTGCCAGCAGCGCAGCGGACAGGGACTTCTACAATGAGCAGTTCTTC.

The chain has TRBV7-9 and TRBJ1-6; TRBD1 might be the D (6 bases). Germline values: CDR1 SEHNR, CDR2 FQNEAQ (reference sequence). The CDR3 length is 18 residues. V lost 3 bases and J 1 base, leaving 16 bases between the germline ends. CDR3 nucleotides: TGTGCCAGCAGCTTGGGGCAGGGGATGATGTCCTATAATTCACCCCTCCACTTT. It translates to CASSLGQGMMSYNSPLHF.

J is TRBJ2-1 and V is TRBV30, with a tentative D call TRBD1 (5 bases). CDR1 and CDR2 (germline): GTSNPN, SVGIG (reference sequence). With 0 bases removed from V and 7 bases from J, the gap between germline ends came to 16 bases. The CDR3 has 15 residues. The CDR3, as DNA: TGTGCCTGGAGTGTAAAGGCAGGGCGTATGAATGAGCAGTTCTTC. It codes for CAWSVKAGRMNEQFF.

This chain connects TRBV30 to TRBJ1-6; 7 nucleotides line up with TRBD1. V dropped 0 bases and J dropped 14; count of bases not matched to a gene: 4. Germline CDR1 and CDR2: GTSNPN and SVGIG (reference sequence). The CDR3 totals 12 residues. This CDR3 is CAWSVGRGTLHF. In DNA, the CDR3 is TGTGCCTGGAGTGTTGGCAGGGGGACCCTCCACTTT.

The J gene is TRBJ1-5, the V gene TRBV19; D is perhaps TRBD1 (6 bases). CDR3 length: 15 residues. V was shortened by 0 bases and J by 8 bases, with 14 bases between the two germline ends. Germline V gives CDR1 LNHDA, CDR2 SQIVND (reference sequence). The CDR3 protein is CASSIEEAGAKPQHF. DNA for the CDR3: TGTGCCAGTAGTATAGAGGAGGCGGGGGCTAAGCCCCAGCATTTT.

The genes are TRBV6-5 and TRBJ2-3; 10 bases match TRBD2. CDR3 length equals 15 residues. The germline gives CDR1 MNHEY, CDR2 SVGAGI. V lost 4 bases, J lost 4 bases, and 5 bases stayed unmatched. The CDR3 loop reads CASSSPAGGPDTQYF. Here the CDR3 DNA reads TGTGCCAGCAGTTCCCCAGCGGGAGGGCCAGATACGCAGTATTTT.

The chain couples TRBV10-3 to TRBJ2-7; 8 positions match TRBD2. The CDR3 has 16 amino acids. In germline, CDR1 is ENHRY, CDR2 SYGVKD. V shed 1 base, J shed 0 bases, and the junction held 5 bases outside the gene matches. The CDR3 here is CAISEWGGGSSYEQYF. The CDR3 DNA sequence: TGTGCCATCAGTGAGTGGGGCGGGGGGTCCTCCTACGAGCAGTACTTC.

V is TRBV7-9 and J is TRBJ2-5; unclear D gene. The CDR3 covers 14 residues. Germline V lookup: CDR1 SEHNR, CDR2 FQNEAQ (reference sequence). The V and J ends lost 1 base and 2 bases respectively, with 8 bases between them. The CDR3 coding sequence is TGTGCCAGCAGCTTAGGAGGATCTCAAGAGACCCAGTACTTC. It yields the protein CASSLGGSQETQYF.

Only one count was recorded for this clone. V gene TRBV18 combines with J gene TRBJ1-5; 12 bases agree with TRBD1. J lost 0 bases, V lost 2 bases, and 5 bases had no gene match. CDR1 KGHSH and CDR2 LQKENI come from the germline V gene. The CDR3 consists of 18 residues. CDR3 in amino acids: CASSPGGQGAGSNQPQHF. The CDR3 region has the DNA TGTGCCAGCTCACCAGGGGGACAGGGGGCTGGTAGCAATCAGCCCCAGCATTTT. The full variable domain, completed using reference TRBV18 and TRBJ1-5, is NAGVMQNPRHLVRRRGQEARLRCSPMKGHSHVYWYRQLPEEGLKFMVYLQKENIIDESGMPKERFSAEFPKEGPSILRIQQVVRGDSAAYFCASSPGGQGAGSNQPQHFGDGTRLSIL.

This sequence joins TRBV18 and TRBJ1-2, with D possibly TRBD1 on 5 matching bases. This CDR3 is 13 amino acids long. Germline assignment: CDR1 KGHSH and CDR2 LQKENI. V lost 3 bases and J 6 bases, leaving 11 bases between the germline ends. CDR3 amino acids: CASSPAGENGYTF. As DNA, the CDR3 is TGTGCCAGCTCACCGGCGGGGGAGAATGGCTACACCTTC.

The chain has TRBV9 and TRBJ1-1; D gene uncertain. Deletions cut 3 bases from V and 4 bases from J, with 10 bases between. Per the germline V gene, CDR1 is SGDLS and CDR2 is YYNGEE. The CDR3 is 13 residues long. The CDR3 loop is CASSATSGTEAFF. In nucleotides, the CDR3 is TGTGCCAGCAGCGCGACGTCAGGCACTGAAGCTTTCTTT. The full variable domain, its missing parts supplied by reference TRBV9 and TRBJ1-1, is DSGVTQTPKHLITATGQRVTLRCSPRSGDLSVYWYQQSLDQGLQFLIQYYNGEERAKGNILERFSAQQFPDLHSELNLSSLELGDSALYFCASSATSGTEAFFGQGTRLTVV.

The chain is built from TRBV19 and TRBJ2-2; D gene uncertain. The CDR3 consists of 15 residues. Germline V gives CDR1 LNHDA, CDR2 SQIVND (reference sequence). The V and J ends lost 5 bases and 7 bases respectively, with 17 bases between them. Here the CDR3 DNA reads TGTGCCAGTAGTTCCAAAAGAGTCCTCCACGGGGAGCTGTTTTTT. Residues: CASSSKRVLHGELFF.

The V and J genes are TRBV6-5 and TRBJ1-5; no clear D gene. Looked up from germline, CDR1 is MNHEY and CDR2 is SVGAGI. The CDR3 contains 14 residues. The ends were cut back, 5 bases at V and 2 bases at J, with 10 bases in the middle. The CDR3 is CASSAGVGNQPQHF. CDR3 coding DNA: TGTGCCAGCAGTGCCGGGGTCGGCAATCAGCCCCAGCATTTT.

J is TRBJ2-5 and V is TRBV6-5; D is unresolved. The V end lost 6 bases, the J end lost 5 bases, and 16 bases lay between the germline ends. The CDR3 spans 14 residues. Germline CDR1 MNHEY, CDR2 SVGAGI. The CDR3 protein is CASSLGERLETQYF. The CDR3 DNA is TGTGCCAGCAGCCTCGGAGAGAGACTGGAGACCCAGTACTTC.

The chain combines TRBV5-6 with TRBJ1-1; D is perhaps TRBD1 (5 bases). This CDR3 has 15 amino acids. CDR1 is SGHDT and CDR2 is YYEEEE in the germline V gene. Trimming left V 1 base short and J 0 bases short, with 10 bases between. CDR3 region: CASSLFDSMNTEAFF. CDR3 nucleotides: TGTGCCAGCAGCTTGTTTGACAGCATGAACACTGAAGCTTTCTTT.

The V gene is TRBV5-1, the J gene TRBJ1-5; tentatively, D is TRBD1 (6 bases). V lost 4 bases, J lost 3 bases, and 20 bases lay in between. Germline assignment: CDR1 SGHRS and CDR2 YFSETQ. CDR3 length: 17 residues. CDR3 DNA sequence: TGCGCCAGCAGCCCCGGATCAGGGGAGGGGATCAATCAGCCCCAGCATTTT. Translation: CASSPGSGEGINQPQHF.

This chain uses TRBV5-6 with TRBJ1-1, with D possibly TRBD1 on 6 matching bases. From germline, CDR1 is SGHDT and CDR2 YYEEEE. This CDR3 spans 15 amino acids. Trimming took off 3 bases at V and 1 base at J, with 13 bases between the two ends. CDR3 in amino acids: CASSWAGVQNTEAFF. For the CDR3, the DNA is TGTGCCAGCAGCTGGGCAGGGGTACAGAACACTGAAGCTTTCTTT.